What follows are 15 T cell receptor beta chains derived from one specimen sequenced in a study of blood T cell repertoires in COVID-19. Generated by immunoSEQ multiplex PCR, the TCRdb table keeps only in-frame clones and is missing some. This table has some 250,000 clones, around 85% appearing once. Material for sequencing was peripheral blood. All receptors derive from a woman aged 25 to 39 who had recovered from COVID-19.

This chain links TRBV5-1 with TRBJ2-5, with D possibly matching TRBD1 (6 bases). This CDR3 is 15 amino acids long. Germline assignment: CDR1 SGHRS and CDR2 YFSETQ. V lost 4 bases, J lost 2 bases, and 15 bases lay in between. The CDR3 bases are TGCGCCAGCAGCCCCGCCCCGGGACAACAAGAGACCCAGTACTTC. Amino acid sequence: CASSPAPGQQETQYF.

The chain carries TRBV14 and TRBJ2-1; 8 nucleotides agree with TRBD2. V trimming: 3 bases; J trimming: 8 bases; junction bases outside the gene matches: 18. Germline loops: CDR1 SGHDN, CDR2 FVKESK. The length of the CDR3 is 18 residues. The CDR3 loop is CASSQRYRSAGGRHEQFF. The CDR3 DNA reads as TGTGCCAGCAGCCAGAGGTATCGGTCGGCGGGGGGCCGCCATGAGCAGTTCTTC. Using reference TRBV14 and TRBJ2-1 for the parts outside the CDR3, the full variable domain is EAGVTQFPSHSVIEKGQTVTLRCDPISGHDNLYWYRRVMGKEIKFLLHFVKESKQDESGMPNNRFLAERTGGTYSTLKVQPAELEDSGVYFCASSQRYRSAGGRHEQFFGPGTRLTVL.

This chain connects TRBV7-2 to TRBJ2-7; D perhaps matches TRBD1 (5 bases). This CDR3 has 14 residues. The V end lost 4 bases, the J end lost 0 bases, and 10 bases lay between the germline ends. The germline V gene encodes CDR1 SGHTA and CDR2 FQGNSA. In nucleotides, the CDR3 is TGTGCCAGCAGCTCTACCGACAGCTCCTACGAGCAGTACTTC. It translates to CASSSTDSSYEQYF.

The chain employs TRBV3-1 (or the pseudogene TRBV3-2) and TRBJ2-5, with 8 bases fitting TRBD1. CDR1 and CDR2 (germline): LGHDT, YNNKEL (reference sequence). The CDR3 covers 14 residues. J was trimmed by 5 bases and V by 4 bases; bases with no gene match: 6. For the CDR3, the DNA is TGTGCCAGCAGCCGGCAGGGGGCATTGGAGACCCAGTACTTC. It codes for CASSRQGALETQYF.

This clone was detected once. J is TRBJ2-7 and V is TRBV7-7; 9 bases map to TRBD1. The trim removed 5 bases at V and 7 bases at J, leaving 6 bases unmatched. CDR1 is SSHAT, CDR2 FNYEAQ, per germline (reference sequence). The CDR3 consists of 13 residues. In DNA, the CDR3 is TGTGCCAGCAGCCCGGGACAGGGTGCGGAGCAGTACTTC. Amino acid sequence: CASSPGQGAEQYF. The variable domain in full, with the rest retrieved from reference TRBV7-7 and TRBJ2-7, is GAGVSQSPRYKVTKRGQDVTLRCDPISSHATLYWYQQALGQGPEFLTYFNYEAQPDKSGLPSDRFSAERPEGSISTLTIQRTEQRDSAMYRCASSPGQGAEQYFGPGTRLTVT.

In its sample, this clone was seen once. The genes are TRBV4-3 and TRBJ1-6; a possible D gene is TRBD1 (6 bases). Germline CDR1 and CDR2: LGHNA and YSLEER. This CDR3 is 17 amino acids long. The ends were cut back, 0 bases at V and 10 bases at J, with 19 bases in the middle. For the CDR3, the DNA is TGCGCCAGCAGCCAAGAAGGGCCATCTGACAGGCAGTCACCCCTCCACTTT. Protein sequence: CASSQEGPSDRQSPLHF.

The rearrangement links TRBV12-2 to TRBJ2-7; the listed D gene, TRBD1, was not tested against the DNA. TRBV12-2 counts as a pseudogene. The CDR3 sequence is 22 residues long. The chain's CDR3 is CASRLESSMAALRDRSKYEQYF. Here the CDR3 DNA reads TGTGCAAGTCGCTTAGAGTCGAGTATGGCTGCGTTAAGGGACAGGTCGAAATACGAGCAGTACTTC.

The chain combines TRBV10-3 with TRBJ2-5, with 7 bases aligning to TRBD2. There are 13 residues in the CDR3. Germline CDR1 ENHRY, CDR2 SYGVKD. With V trimmed by 8 bases and J by 4 bases, 7 bases remained unmatched. The CDR3 DNA sequence: TGTGCCATCCAGATGGGGGGGGGAGAGACCCAGTACTTC. Translation gives CAIQMGGGETQYF.

V usage is TRBV5-1 and J usage is TRBJ2-5, with TRBD2 matching over 8 bases. V lost 1 base to trimming and J lost 2 bases; unmatched junction nucleotides: 7. Germline V gene lookup returns CDR1 SGHRS and CDR2 YFSETQ. The CDR3 length is 16 residues. In nucleotides, the CDR3 is TGCGCCAGCAGCTTGTCGCTAGCGGGCAGACAAGAGACCCAGTACTTC. Amino acid sequence: CASSLSLAGRQETQYF.

The chain is built from TRBV7-2 and TRBJ2-2; TRBD1 agrees at 9 bases. CDR1 and CDR2 from the germline V gene are SGHTA and FQGNSA. J was trimmed by 2 bases and V by 5 bases; bases with no gene match: 6. This CDR3 region has 16 residues. The CDR3 protein is CASSLYRGQNTGELFF. Here the CDR3 DNA reads TGTGCCAGCAGCCTATACAGGGGGCAAAACACCGGGGAGCTGTTTTTT. Together with reference TRBV7-2 and TRBJ2-2, the CDR3 gives the full variable domain: GAGVSQSPSNKVTEKGKDVELRCDPISGHTALYWYRQSLGQGLEFLIYFQGNSAPDKSGLPSDRFSAERTGGSVSTLTIQRTQQEDSAVYLCASSLYRGQNTGELFFGEGSRLTVL.

The CDR3 spells CASSYSVQGSYTF. The CDR3 DNA sequence: TGTGCCAGCAGTTACTCGGTTCAGGGAAGCTACACCTTC. The rearrangement joins TRBV6-2 or TRBV6-3 to TRBJ1-2, with D possibly matching TRBD1 (5 bases). Germline values: CDR1 MNHEY, CDR2 SVGEGT. Trimming pared 0 bases from V and 9 bases from J, leaving 11 bases between. The CDR3 is made up of 13 amino acids.

This clone was recorded only once. The V gene is TRBV5-4, the J gene TRBJ1-2; TRBD1 matches at 7 bases. The CDR3 loop spans 16 amino acids. The germline V gene encodes CDR1 SGHNT and CDR2 YYREEE (reference sequence). Unmatched junction bases numbered 5, after V lost 0 bases and J lost 0 bases. The CDR3 DNA reads as TGTGCCAGCAGCTTGGTGGCAGGGGGAGCTAACTATGGCTACACCTTC. Its protein product is CASSLVAGGANYGYTF.

This chain joins TRBV16 and TRBJ2-3; TRBD1 matches 8 bases. Unmatched junction bases numbered 10, after V lost 4 bases and J lost 7 bases. The CDR3 sequence is 15 residues long. Per germline, CDR1 KGHSY and CDR2 FQNENV. The CDR3 DNA is TGTGCCAGCAGCCCTGGGACAGGACCTTCTTATACGCAGTATTTT. Its translation is CASSPGTGPSYTQYF.

V and J are TRBV11-2 and TRBJ1-4, with D unresolved. The V end was cut by 6 bases, the J end by 13 bases, with 21 bases between. CDR3 size: 14 residues. In germline, CDR1 is SGHAT, CDR2 FQNNGV. This CDR3 is CASSHTLIGSVLFF. CDR3 bases: TGTGCCAGCAGTCACACGCTAATCGGGTCGGTACTGTTTTTT.

The chain combines TRBV7-9 with TRBJ2-1, with D tentatively TRBD1 (5 bases). Germline assignment: CDR1 SEHNR and CDR2 FQNEAQ (reference sequence). V gave up 2 bases and J gave up 9 bases, with 17 bases separating them. The CDR3 is 15 residues long. DNA for the CDR3: TGTGCCAGCAGCTTATCCAGGGCCTTAAGTGGTGAGCAGTTCTTC. It yields the protein CASSLSRALSGEQFF.